Detailed here is one T cell receptor (beta chain). This sample was included in a study of blood T cell repertoires in COVID-19. Study information: Samples of COVID-19 (acute and convalescent) were obtained from the United States, Italy and Spain. PBMCs, B-cell-depleted T cells, or T cells provided the cDNA or gDNA that made up the material.

In the original workflow: Quantification of nucleated cells was approximated via reference gene primer amplification. The method was immunoSEQ multiplex PCR; TCRdb's version includes in-frame clones alone and lacks a portion of them. The DNA gave D and trimming, while V, J and clone size come from that table. The sample contains 45,000 to 70,000 clones, 82% of which appear only once. This sequence was found in a woman aged 55-69 years with acute or convalescent COVID-19. Sequencing was done on a sample of peripheral blood.

In nucleotides, the CDR3 is TGTGCCAGCAGCGACTTAGTCGGGGAGCTGTTTTTT. Amino acid sequence: CASSDLVGELFF. The chain carries TRBV5-4 and TRBJ2-2; the D is unclear. Deletions cut 4 bases from V and 7 bases from J, with 8 bases between. The CDR3 spans 12 residues. The V gene's germline CDR1 is SGHNT and CDR2 YYREEE (reference sequence).